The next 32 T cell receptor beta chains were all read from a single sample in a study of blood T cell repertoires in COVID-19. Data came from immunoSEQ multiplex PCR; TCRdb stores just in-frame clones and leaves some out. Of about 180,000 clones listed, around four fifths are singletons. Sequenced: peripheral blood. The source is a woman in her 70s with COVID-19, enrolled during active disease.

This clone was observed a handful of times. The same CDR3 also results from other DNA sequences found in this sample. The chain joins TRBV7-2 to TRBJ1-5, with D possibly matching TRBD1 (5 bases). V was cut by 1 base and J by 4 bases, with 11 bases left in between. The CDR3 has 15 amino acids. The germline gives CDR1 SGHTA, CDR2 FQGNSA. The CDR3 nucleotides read TGTGCCAGCAGCTTAGACCGGGCAGGGAATCAGCCCCAGCATTTT. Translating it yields CASSLDRAGNQPQHF.

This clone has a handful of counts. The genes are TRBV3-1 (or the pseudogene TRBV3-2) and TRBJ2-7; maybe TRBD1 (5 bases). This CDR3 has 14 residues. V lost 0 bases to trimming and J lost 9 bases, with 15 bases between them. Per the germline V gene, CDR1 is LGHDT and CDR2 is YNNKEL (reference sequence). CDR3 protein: CASSQDYTSRVQYF. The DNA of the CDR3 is TGTGCCAGCAGCCAAGACTACACCAGCAGGGTGCAGTACTTC.

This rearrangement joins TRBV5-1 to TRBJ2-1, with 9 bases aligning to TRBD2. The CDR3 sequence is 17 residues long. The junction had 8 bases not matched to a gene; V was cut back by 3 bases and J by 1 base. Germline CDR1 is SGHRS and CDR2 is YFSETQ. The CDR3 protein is CASSSSQTSGSYNEQFF. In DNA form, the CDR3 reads TGCGCCAGCAGCTCCTCCCAGACTAGCGGTTCCTACAATGAGCAGTTCTTC. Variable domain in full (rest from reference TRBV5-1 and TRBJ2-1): KAGVTQTPRYLIKTRGQQVTLSCSPISGHRSVSWYQQTPGQGLQFLFEYFSETQRNKGNFPGRFSGRQFSNSRSEMNVSTLELGDSALYLCASSSSQTSGSYNEQFFGPGTRLTVL.

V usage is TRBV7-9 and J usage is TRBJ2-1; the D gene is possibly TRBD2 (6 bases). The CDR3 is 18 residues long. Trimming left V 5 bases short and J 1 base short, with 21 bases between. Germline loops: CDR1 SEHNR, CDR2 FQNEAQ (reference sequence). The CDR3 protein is CASSPWGGRSHSYNEQFF. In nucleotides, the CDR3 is TGTGCCAGCAGCCCTTGGGGAGGACGCTCTCATTCCTACAATGAGCAGTTCTTC.

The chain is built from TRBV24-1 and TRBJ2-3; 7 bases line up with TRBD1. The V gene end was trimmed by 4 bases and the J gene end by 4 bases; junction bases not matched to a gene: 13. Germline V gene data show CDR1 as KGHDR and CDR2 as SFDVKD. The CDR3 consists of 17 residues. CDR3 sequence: CATSDQDRVSKADTQYF. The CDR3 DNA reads TGTGCCACCAGTGACCAAGACAGGGTTAGTAAGGCAGATACGCAGTATTTT.

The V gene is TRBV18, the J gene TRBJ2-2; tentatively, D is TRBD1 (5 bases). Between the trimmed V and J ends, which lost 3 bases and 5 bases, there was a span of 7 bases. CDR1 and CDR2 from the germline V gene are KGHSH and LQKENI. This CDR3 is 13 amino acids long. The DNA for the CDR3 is TGTGCCAGCTCACCTCAGGGTACCGGGGAGCTGTTTTTT. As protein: CASSPQGTGELFF.

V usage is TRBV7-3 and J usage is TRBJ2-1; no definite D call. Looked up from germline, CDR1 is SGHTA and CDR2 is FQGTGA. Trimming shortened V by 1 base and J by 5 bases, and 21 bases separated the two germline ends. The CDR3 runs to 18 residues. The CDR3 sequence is CASSLKAVPPVSDNEQFF. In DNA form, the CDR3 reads TGTGCCAGCAGCTTAAAGGCGGTCCCCCCAGTTTCGGACAATGAGCAGTTCTTC.

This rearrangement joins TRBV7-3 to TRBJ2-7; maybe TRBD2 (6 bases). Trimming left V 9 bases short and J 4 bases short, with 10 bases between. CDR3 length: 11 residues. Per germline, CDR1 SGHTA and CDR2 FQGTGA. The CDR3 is CARDREYEQYF. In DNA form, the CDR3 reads TGTGCCAGGGACCGGGAGTACGAGCAGTACTTC.

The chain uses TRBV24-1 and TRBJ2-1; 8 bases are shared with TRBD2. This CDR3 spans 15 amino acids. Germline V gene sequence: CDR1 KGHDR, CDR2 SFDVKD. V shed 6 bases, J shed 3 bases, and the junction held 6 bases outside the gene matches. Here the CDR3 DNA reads TGTGCCACCAGTACTCCCGGGACTAGCTACAATGAGCAGTTCTTC. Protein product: CATSTPGTSYNEQFF.

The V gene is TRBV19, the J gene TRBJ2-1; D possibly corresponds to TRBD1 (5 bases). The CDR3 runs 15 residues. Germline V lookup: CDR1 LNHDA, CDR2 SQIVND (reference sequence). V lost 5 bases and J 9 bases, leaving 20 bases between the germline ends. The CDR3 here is CASSRLTDWGGEQFF. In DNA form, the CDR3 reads TGTGCCAGTAGTCGCCTCACCGATTGGGGCGGTGAGCAGTTCTTC. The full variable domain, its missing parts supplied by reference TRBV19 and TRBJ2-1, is DGGITQSPKYLFRKEGQNVTLSCEQNLNHDAMYWYRQDPGQGLRLIYYSQIVNDFQKGDIAEGYSVSREKKESFPLTVTSAQKNPTAFYLCASSRLTDWGGEQFFGPGTRLTVL.

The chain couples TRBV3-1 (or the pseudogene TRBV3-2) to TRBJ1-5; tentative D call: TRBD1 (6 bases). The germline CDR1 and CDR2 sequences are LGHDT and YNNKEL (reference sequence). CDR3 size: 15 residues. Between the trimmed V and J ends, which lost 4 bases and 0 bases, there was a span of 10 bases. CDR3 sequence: CASSPRGGSNQPQHF. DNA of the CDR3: TGTGCCAGCAGCCCGAGGGGGGGTAGCAATCAGCCCCAGCATTTT.

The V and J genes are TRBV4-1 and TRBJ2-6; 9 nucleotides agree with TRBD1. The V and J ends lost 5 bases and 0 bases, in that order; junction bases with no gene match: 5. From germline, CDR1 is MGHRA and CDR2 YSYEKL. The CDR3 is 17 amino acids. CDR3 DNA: TGCGCCAGCAGCGTACAGGGGGCCACCTCTGGGGCCAACGTCCTGACTTTC. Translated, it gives CASSVQGATSGANVLTF.

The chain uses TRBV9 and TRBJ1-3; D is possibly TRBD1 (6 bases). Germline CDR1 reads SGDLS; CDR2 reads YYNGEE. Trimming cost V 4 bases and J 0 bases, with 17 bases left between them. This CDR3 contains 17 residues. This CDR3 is CASSLSDRSHSGNTIYF. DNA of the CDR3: TGTGCCAGCAGCCTTTCCGACAGGAGCCACTCTGGAAACACCATATATTTT.

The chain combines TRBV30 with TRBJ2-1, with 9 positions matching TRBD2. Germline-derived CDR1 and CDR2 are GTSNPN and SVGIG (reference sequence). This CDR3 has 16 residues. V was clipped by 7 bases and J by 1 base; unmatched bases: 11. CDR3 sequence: CASKGLAGRSYNEQFF. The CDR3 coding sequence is TGTGCCTCCAAGGGGCTAGCGGGAAGGTCCTACAATGAGCAGTTCTTC.

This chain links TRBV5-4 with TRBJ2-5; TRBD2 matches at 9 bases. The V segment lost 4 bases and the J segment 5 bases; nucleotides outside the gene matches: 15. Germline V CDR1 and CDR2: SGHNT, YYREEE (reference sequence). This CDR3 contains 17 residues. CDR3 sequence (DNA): TGTGCCAGCAGCCTAGATATGGCTAGCGGGAACAGGGAGACCCAGTACTTC. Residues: CASSLDMASGNRETQYF.

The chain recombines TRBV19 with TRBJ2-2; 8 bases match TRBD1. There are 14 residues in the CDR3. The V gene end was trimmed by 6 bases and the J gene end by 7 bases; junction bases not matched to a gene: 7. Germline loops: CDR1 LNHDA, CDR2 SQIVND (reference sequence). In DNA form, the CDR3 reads TGTGCCAGTAGCCTGGGACAGGTTAACGGGGAGCTGTTTTTT. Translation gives CASSLGQVNGELFF. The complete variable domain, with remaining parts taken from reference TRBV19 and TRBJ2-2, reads DGGITQSPKYLFRKEGQNVTLSCEQNLNHDAMYWYRQDPGQGLRLIYYSQIVNDFQKGDIAEGYSVSREKKESFPLTVTSAQKNPTAFYLCASSLGQVNGELFFGEGSRLTVL.

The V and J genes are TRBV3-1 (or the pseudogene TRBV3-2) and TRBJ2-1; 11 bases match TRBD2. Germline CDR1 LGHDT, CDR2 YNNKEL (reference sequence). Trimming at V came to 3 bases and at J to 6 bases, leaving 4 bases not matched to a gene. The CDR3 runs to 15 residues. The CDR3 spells CASSQNSGRVNEQFF. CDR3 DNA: TGTGCCAGCAGCCAGAATAGCGGGAGGGTCAATGAGCAGTTCTTC.

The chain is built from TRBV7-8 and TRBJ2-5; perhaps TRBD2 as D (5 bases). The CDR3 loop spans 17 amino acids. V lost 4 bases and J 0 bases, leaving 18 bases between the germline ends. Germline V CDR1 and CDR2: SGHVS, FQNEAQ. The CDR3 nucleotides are TGTGCCAGCAGCTACCCCCTCAAAACGGGGAACCAAGAGACCCAGTACTTC. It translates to CASSYPLKTGNQETQYF.

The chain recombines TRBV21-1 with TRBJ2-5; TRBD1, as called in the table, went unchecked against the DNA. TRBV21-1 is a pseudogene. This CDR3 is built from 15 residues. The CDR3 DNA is TGTGCCAGCAGGTGGACAGGGACCTTTAAAGAGACCCAGTACTTC. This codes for CASRWTGTFKETQYF.

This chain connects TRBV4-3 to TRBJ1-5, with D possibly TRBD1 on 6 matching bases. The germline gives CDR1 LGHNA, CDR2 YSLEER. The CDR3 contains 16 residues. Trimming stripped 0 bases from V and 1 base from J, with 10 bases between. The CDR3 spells CASSQEFTGSNQPQHF. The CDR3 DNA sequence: TGCGCCAGCAGCCAAGAATTTACAGGGAGCAATCAGCCCCAGCATTTT.

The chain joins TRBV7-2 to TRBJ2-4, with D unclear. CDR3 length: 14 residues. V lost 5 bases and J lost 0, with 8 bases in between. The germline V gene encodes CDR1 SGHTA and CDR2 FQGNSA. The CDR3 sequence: CASSQTRAKNIQYF. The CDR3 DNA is TGTGCCAGCAGCCAGACACGAGCCAAAAACATTCAGTACTTC. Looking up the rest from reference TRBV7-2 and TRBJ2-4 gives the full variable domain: GAGVSQSPSNKVTEKGKDVELRCDPISGHTALYWYRQSLGQGLEFLIYFQGNSAPDKSGLPSDRFSAERTGGSVSTLTIQRTQQEDSAVYLCASSQTRAKNIQYFGAGTRLSVL.

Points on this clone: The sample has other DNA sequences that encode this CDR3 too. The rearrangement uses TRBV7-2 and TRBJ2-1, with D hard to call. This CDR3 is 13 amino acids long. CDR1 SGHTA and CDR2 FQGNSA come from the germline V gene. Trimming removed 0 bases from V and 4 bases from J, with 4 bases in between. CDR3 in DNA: TGTGCCAGCAGCTTAGCGAGGTACAATGAGCAGTTCTTC. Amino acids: CASSLARYNEQFF. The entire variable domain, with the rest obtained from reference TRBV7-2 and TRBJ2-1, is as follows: GAGVSQSPSNKVTEKGKDVELRCDPISGHTALYWYRQSLGQGLEFLIYFQGNSAPDKSGLPSDRFSAERTGGSVSTLTIQRTQQEDSAVYLCASSLARYNEQFFGPGTRLTVL.

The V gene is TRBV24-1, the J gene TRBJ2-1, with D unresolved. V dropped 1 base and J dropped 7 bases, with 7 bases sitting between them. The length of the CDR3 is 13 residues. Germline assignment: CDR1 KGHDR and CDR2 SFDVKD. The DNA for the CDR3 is TGTGCCACCAGTGATTTATCGGAGAATGAGCAGTTCTTC. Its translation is CATSDLSENEQFF.

The CDR3 DNA follows: TGTGCCAGCAGGCCTCCCGCTACCTTCGAGCAGTACTTC. This translates into CASRPPATFEQYF. The V and J genes are TRBV6-6 and TRBJ2-7; D gene ambiguous. The CDR3 runs 13 residues. V dropped 6 bases and J dropped 6 bases, with 15 bases sitting between them. Germline CDR1 is MNHNY and CDR2 is SVGAGI (reference sequence).

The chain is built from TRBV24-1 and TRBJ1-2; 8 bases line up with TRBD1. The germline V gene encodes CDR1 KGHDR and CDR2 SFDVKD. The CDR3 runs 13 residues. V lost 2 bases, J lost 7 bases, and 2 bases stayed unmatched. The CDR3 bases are TGTGCCACCAGTGATTCGGACAGGGCTGGCTACACCTTC. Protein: CATSDSDRAGYTF.

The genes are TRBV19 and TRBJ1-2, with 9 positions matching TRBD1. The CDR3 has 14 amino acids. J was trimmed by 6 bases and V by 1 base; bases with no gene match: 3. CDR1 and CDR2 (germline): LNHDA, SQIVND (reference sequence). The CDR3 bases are TGTGCCAGTAGTATAGCCGGGACAGGGAATGGCTACACCTTC. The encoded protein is CASSIAGTGNGYTF.

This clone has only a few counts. The CDR3 sequence: CASSLGTGGQPQHF. Here the CDR3 DNA reads TGTGCCAGCAGCCTCGGGACAGGAGGACAGCCCCAGCATTTT. The chain has TRBV11-2 and TRBJ1-5, with TRBD1 matching over 8 bases. Germline values: CDR1 SGHAT, CDR2 FQNNGV. The CDR3 runs to 14 residues. V dropped 5 bases and J dropped 7; count of bases not matched to a gene: 7.

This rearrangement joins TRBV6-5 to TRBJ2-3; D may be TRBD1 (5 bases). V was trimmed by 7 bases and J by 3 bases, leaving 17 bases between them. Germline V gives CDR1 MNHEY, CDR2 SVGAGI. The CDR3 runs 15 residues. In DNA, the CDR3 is TGTGCCAGCACTCGACTCGACAGAGGAACAGATACGCAGTATTTT. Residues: CASTRLDRGTDTQYF.

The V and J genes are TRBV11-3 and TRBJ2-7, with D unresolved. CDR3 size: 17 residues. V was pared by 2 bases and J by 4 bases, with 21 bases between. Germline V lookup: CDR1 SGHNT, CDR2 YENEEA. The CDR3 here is CASSLSTGAPGLYEQYF. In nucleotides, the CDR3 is TGTGCCAGCAGCTTATCTACCGGTGCCCCCGGTCTATACGAGCAGTACTTC.

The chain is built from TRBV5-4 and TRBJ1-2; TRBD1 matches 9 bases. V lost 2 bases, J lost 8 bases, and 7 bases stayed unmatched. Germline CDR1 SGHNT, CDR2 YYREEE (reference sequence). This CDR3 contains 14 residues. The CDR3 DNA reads TGTGCCAGCAGCTTATTACAGGGGGCTGGAGGCTACACCTTC. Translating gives CASSLLQGAGGYTF. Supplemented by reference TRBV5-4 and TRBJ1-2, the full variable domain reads ETGVTQSPTHLIKTRGQQVTLRCSSQSGHNTVSWYQQALGQGPQFIFQYYREEENGRGNFPPRFSGLQFPNYSSELNVNALELDDSALYLCASSLLQGAGGYTFGSGTRLTVV.

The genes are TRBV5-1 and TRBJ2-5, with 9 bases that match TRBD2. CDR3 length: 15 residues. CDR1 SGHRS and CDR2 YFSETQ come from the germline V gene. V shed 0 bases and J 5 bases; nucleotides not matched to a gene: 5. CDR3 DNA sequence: TGCGCCAGCAGCTTGGAGTCCAGCGGGAGGGAGACCCAGTACTTC. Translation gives CASSLESSGRETQYF. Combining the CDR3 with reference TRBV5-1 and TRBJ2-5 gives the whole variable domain KAGVTQTPRYLIKTRGQQVTLSCSPISGHRSVSWYQQTPGQGLQFLFEYFSETQRNKGNFPGRFSGRQFSNSRSEMNVSTLELGDSALYLCASSLESSGRETQYFGPGTRLLVL.

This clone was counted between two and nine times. The CDR3 spells CASSVAGGWDEQFF. CDR3 bases: TGTGCCAGCAGCGTAGCGGGGGGATGGGATGAGCAGTTCTTC. The chain recombines TRBV9 with TRBJ2-1; 7 bases line up with TRBD2. J gave up 8 bases and V 0 bases, and 5 bases lay outside the gene matches. The CDR3 runs to 14 residues. Per the germline V gene, CDR1 is SGDLS and CDR2 is YYNGEE.